These 21 T cell receptor beta chains were sequenced from one sample in a study of T cell changes during pregnancy in multiple sclerosis. Data came from immunoSEQ multiplex PCR; TCRdb stores just in-frame clones and leaves some out. The table lists about 33,000 clones, about 90% of them singletons. Sequenced here: CD4+ T cells from peripheral blood mononuclear cells, sampled in the third trimester of pregnancy. These receptors all come from a female donor in good health, enrolled as a control in a pregnancy study.

This chain connects TRBV7-3 to TRBJ2-7; the D gene is possibly TRBD2 (6 bases). Germline V gene lookup returns CDR1 SGHTA and CDR2 FQGTGA. The CDR3 consists of 13 residues. Trimming removed 4 bases at V and 5 bases at J, with 12 bases between. Here the CDR3 reads CASSSRPGDEQYF. The CDR3 DNA reads TGTGCCAGCAGCTCCCGCCCGGGAGACGAGCAGTACTTC.

The chain uses TRBV11-2 and TRBJ2-3; the match to TRBD2 covers 14 bases. This CDR3 has 16 residues. The germline gives CDR1 SGHAT, CDR2 FQNNGV. After removal of 5 bases from V and 5 bases from J, the junction contained 6 bases not matched to a gene. CDR3 sequence: CASSPRTSGGLDTQYF. The CDR3, as DNA: TGTGCCAGCAGCCCACGGACTAGCGGGGGGTTAGATACGCAGTATTTT.

The chain carries TRBV5-6 and TRBJ1-1, with D perhaps TRBD1 (5 bases). Trimming pared 4 bases from V and 1 base from J, leaving 8 bases between. Germline CDR1 is SGHDT and CDR2 is YYEEEE. This CDR3 is built from 13 residues. CDR3 protein: CASSRDWNTEAFF. CDR3 bases: TGTGCCAGCAGCAGGGACTGGAACACTGAAGCTTTCTTT.

CDR3 amino acids: CASSEEGGLGYTF. The CDR3, as DNA: TGTGCCAGCAGTGAAGAAGGGGGCTTGGGCTACACCTTC. The chain uses TRBV6-1 and TRBJ1-2, with 7 bases lining up with TRBD1. The CDR3 spans 13 residues. V lost 1 base, J lost 8 bases, and 4 bases stayed unmatched. Per germline, CDR1 MNHNS and CDR2 SASEGT.

The rearrangement joins TRBV5-1 to TRBJ2-3; possible D gene TRBD2, 5 bases. CDR1 is SGHRS, CDR2 YFSETQ, per germline. The CDR3 consists of 15 residues. The ends were cut back, 0 bases at V and 0 bases at J, with 8 bases in the middle. The CDR3 bases are TGCGCCAGCAGCTTGGGTAGCGCCAGCACAGATACGCAGTATTTT. Residues: CASSLGSASTDTQYF.

This clone is judged medium-sized. The rearrangement uses TRBV4-2 and TRBJ1-4, with D perhaps TRBD1 (5 bases). Germline V lookup: CDR1 LGHNA, CDR2 YNFKEQ. The CDR3 has 16 residues. Trimming shortened V by 0 bases and J by 8 bases, and 16 bases separated the two germline ends. This CDR3 is CASSQDFGRDQEKLFF. CDR3 sequence (DNA): TGTGCCAGCAGCCAAGATTTTGGCAGGGATCAAGAAAAACTGTTTTTT.

V usage is TRBV7-8 and J usage is TRBJ2-3; D possibly corresponds to TRBD2 (6 bases). The CDR3 contains 13 residues. Germline V CDR1 and CDR2: SGHVS, FQNEAQ. Deletions cut 4 bases from V and 2 bases from J, with 7 bases between. This CDR3 is CASSWDFTDTQYF. The CDR3 bases are TGTGCCAGCAGCTGGGACTTCACAGATACGCAGTATTTT.

By share, this clone ranks as medium-sized (0.01 to 0.1%). The chain uses TRBV28 and TRBJ1-6; D is unresolved. Trimming took 5 bases from V and 10 from J, leaving 12 bases between them. Germline V gene sequence: CDR1 MDHEN, CDR2 SYDVKM. The CDR3 sequence is 13 residues long. The CDR3 is CASSGRGHSPLHF. The CDR3 nucleotides are TGTGCCAGCAGTGGCCGAGGGCACTCACCCCTCCACTTT.

The chain recombines TRBV10-3 with TRBJ1-4; 9 bases align to TRBD1. The germline CDR1 and CDR2 sequences are ENHRY and SYGVKD. V lost 0 bases to trimming and J lost 10 bases; unmatched junction nucleotides: 6. This CDR3 has 15 amino acids. The CDR3 loop is CAISESQGADGKLFF. In nucleotides, the CDR3 is TGTGCCATCAGTGAGTCACAGGGGGCTGATGGAAAACTGTTTTTT.

V gene TRBV28 combines with J gene TRBJ2-7; 8 bases map to TRBD2. Germline values: CDR1 MDHEN, CDR2 SYDVKM. Trimming removed 5 bases from V and 3 bases from J; junction bases left unmatched: 6. The length of the CDR3 is 14 residues. CDR3 in DNA: TGTGCCAGCAGTGGGGGACTAGACAGCTACGAGCAGTACTTC. Its translation: CASSGGLDSYEQYF.

The chain links TRBV5-1 to TRBJ1-1, with TRBD1 matching 11 bases. The CDR3 has 16 residues. Germline V CDR1 and CDR2: SGHRS, YFSETQ. The trim removed 6 bases at V and 5 bases at J, leaving 12 bases unmatched. CDR3 protein: CASTLGQGGRGTEAFF. CDR3 DNA sequence: TGCGCCAGCACGCTGGGACAGGGGGGCCGGGGAACTGAAGCTTTCTTT. The complete variable domain, with remaining parts taken from reference TRBV5-1 and TRBJ1-1, reads KAGVTQTPRYLIKTRGQQVTLSCSPISGHRSVSWYQQTPGQGLQFLFEYFSETQRNKGNFPGRFSGRQFSNSRSEMNVSTLELGDSALYLCASTLGQGGRGTEAFFGQGTRLTVV.

As concerns this clone: One end of the junction does not line up with germline, which may come from a read error. The chain joins TRBV2 to TRBJ1-4; D is unresolved. There are 12 residues in the CDR3. Germline V gene sequence: CDR1 SNHLY, CDR2 FYNNEI. The CDR3 region is CAGRQEGEKLFF. Written as DNA, the CDR3 is TGTGCCGGCAGGCAGGAGGGAGAAAAACTGTTTTTT.

The table lists this clone with a few counts. V gene TRBV28 combines with J gene TRBJ2-2; 9 bases are shared with TRBD1. Germline V gene lookup returns CDR1 MDHEN and CDR2 SYDVKM. The CDR3 sequence is 16 residues long. J was trimmed by 13 bases and V by 5 bases; bases with no gene match: 17. For the CDR3, the DNA is TGTGCCAGCAGTCCACAACCGGGACAGGGAGACGTCAGGCTGTTTTTT. Amino acid sequence: CASSPQPGQGDVRLFF.

This chain links TRBV4-2 with TRBJ1-6; 7 bases fit TRBD1. From germline, CDR1 is LGHNA and CDR2 YNFKEQ. After removal of 1 base from V and 12 bases from J, the junction contained 12 bases not matched to a gene. The CDR3 sequence is 16 residues long. CDR3 DNA: TGTGCCAGCAGCCAAGGTGAGACAGGGACGTATCTACCCCTCCACTTT. This sequence encodes CASSQGETGTYLPLHF.

This chain connects TRBV2 to TRBJ2-1; TRBD1 might be the D (5 bases). CDR3 length: 15 residues. Germline CDR1 reads SNHLY; CDR2 reads FYNNEI. Trimming removed 7 bases at V and 1 base at J, with 14 bases between. CDR3 sequence: CASTRVQGSYNEQFF. CDR3 coding DNA: TGTGCCAGCACCCGAGTCCAGGGATCCTACAATGAGCAGTTCTTC.

The chain carries TRBV27 and TRBJ2-2; tentative D call: TRBD1 (5 bases). CDR1 and CDR2 (germline): MNHEY, SMNVEV (reference sequence). The V and J ends lost 2 bases and 4 bases respectively, with 11 bases between them. The CDR3 totals 15 residues. The CDR3 reads CASSLGARLTGELFF. The CDR3 DNA is TGTGCCAGCAGTTTAGGGGCTAGGCTCACCGGGGAGCTGTTTTTT.

The V call is TRBV6-5, the J call TRBJ2-7; 8 nucleotides align to TRBD1. The CDR3 is made up of 14 amino acids. Trimming cost V 4 bases and J 6 bases; bases outside gene matches: 8. Germline lookup yields CDR1 MNHEY and CDR2 SVGAGI. The CDR3 sequence is CASSSRGPKGEQYF. The CDR3 nucleotides read TGTGCCAGCAGTTCCAGGGGGCCAAAGGGCGAGCAGTACTTC.

The J gene is TRBJ1-6, the V gene TRBV28, with D possibly matching TRBD1 (5 bases). CDR3 length equals 17 residues. Germline loops: CDR1 MDHEN, CDR2 SYDVKM. V gave up 6 bases and J gave up 9 bases, with 24 bases separating them. The CDR3 reads CASSRGGYSRGISPLHF. CDR3 sequence (DNA): TGTGCCAGCAGCCGCGGGGGGTATTCGAGGGGTATTTCACCCCTCCACTTT.

The chain couples TRBV11-2 to TRBJ2-3; TRBD1 matches at 8 bases. CDR1 is SGHAT and CDR2 is FQNNGV in the germline V gene. The CDR3 is 17 amino acids. J was trimmed by 8 bases and V by 5 bases; bases with no gene match: 18. The CDR3 loop is CASSPGGARGPPRTQYF. The CDR3 DNA sequence: TGTGCCAGCAGCCCCGGCGGGGCCAGGGGGCCACCCCGTACGCAGTATTTT.

This clone was seen a few times. V and J are TRBV20-1 and TRBJ1-1; TRBD1 might be the D (5 bases). The CDR3 loop spans 11 amino acids. Germline V gives CDR1 DFQATT, CDR2 SNEGSKA (reference sequence). V was pared by 2 bases and J by 4 bases, with 5 bases between. The CDR3 DNA sequence: TGCAGTGCTAGACAGGGCACTGAAGCTTTCTTT. Protein: CSARQGTEAFF.

The genes are TRBV29-1 and TRBJ2-1, with 10 bases lining up with TRBD1. CDR1 and CDR2 (germline): SQVTM, ANQGSEA. The CDR3 covers 13 residues. The trim removed 6 bases at V and 7 bases at J, leaving 6 bases unmatched. As DNA, the CDR3 is TGCAGCGTCCCCCGACAGGGGGCGAATGAGCAGTTCTTC. Residues: CSVPRQGANEQFF.